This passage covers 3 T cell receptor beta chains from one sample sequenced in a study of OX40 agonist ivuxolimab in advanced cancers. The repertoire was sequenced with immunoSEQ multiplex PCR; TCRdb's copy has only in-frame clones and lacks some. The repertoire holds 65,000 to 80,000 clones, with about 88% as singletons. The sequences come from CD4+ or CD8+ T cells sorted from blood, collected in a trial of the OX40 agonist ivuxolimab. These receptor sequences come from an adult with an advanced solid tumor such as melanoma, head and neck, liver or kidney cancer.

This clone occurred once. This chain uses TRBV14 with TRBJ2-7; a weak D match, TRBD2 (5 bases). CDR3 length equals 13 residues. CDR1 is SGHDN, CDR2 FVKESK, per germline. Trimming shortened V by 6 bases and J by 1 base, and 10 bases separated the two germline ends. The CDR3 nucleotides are TGTGCCAGCAGAGAGGGAGCTTCCTACGAGCAGTACTTC. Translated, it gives CASREGASYEQYF.

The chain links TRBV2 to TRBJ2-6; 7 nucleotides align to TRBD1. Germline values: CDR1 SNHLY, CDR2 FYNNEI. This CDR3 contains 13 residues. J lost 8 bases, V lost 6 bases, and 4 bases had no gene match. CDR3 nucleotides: TGTGCCAGCAGCACAGGGGTAACCAACGTCCTGACTTTC. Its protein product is CASSTGVTNVLTF.

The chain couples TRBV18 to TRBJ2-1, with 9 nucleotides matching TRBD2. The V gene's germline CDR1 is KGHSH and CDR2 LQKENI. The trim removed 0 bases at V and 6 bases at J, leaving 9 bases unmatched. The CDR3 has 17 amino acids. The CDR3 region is CASSPPLWREGVNEQFF. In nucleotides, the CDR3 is TGTGCCAGCTCACCACCCCTCTGGCGGGAGGGCGTCAATGAGCAGTTCTTC.